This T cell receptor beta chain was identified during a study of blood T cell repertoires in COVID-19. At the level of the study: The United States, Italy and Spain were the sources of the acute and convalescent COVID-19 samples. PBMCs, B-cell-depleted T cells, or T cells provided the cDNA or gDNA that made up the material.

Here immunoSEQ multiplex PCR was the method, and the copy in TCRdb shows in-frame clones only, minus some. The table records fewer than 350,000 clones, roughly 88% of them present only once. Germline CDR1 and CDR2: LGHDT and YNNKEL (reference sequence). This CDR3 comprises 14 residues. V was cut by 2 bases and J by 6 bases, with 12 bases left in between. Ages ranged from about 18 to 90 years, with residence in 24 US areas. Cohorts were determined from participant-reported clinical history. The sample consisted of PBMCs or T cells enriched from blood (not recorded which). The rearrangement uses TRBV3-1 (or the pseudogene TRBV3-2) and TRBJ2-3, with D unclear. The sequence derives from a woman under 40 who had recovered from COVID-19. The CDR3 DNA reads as TGTGCCAGCAGCCAATGGCAGAGCAGGGATACGCAGTATTTT. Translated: CASSQWQSRDTQYF.